The 23 T cell receptor beta chains below come from one sample, sequenced in a study of radiotherapy plus CTLA-4 blockade in lung cancer. Measured with immunoSEQ multiplex PCR; TCRdb has only the in-frame clones, and not every one. The sample has tens of thousands of clones; 75% to 80% are singletons. The specimen was peripheral blood, collected from a patient treated with radiotherapy plus ipilimumab. The receptors stem from a human donor with non-small cell lung cancer whose response to radiotherapy plus ipilimumab could not be evaluated.

This clone showed up just once. The J gene is TRBJ1-2, the V gene TRBV12-2. TRBV12-2 is assigned pseudogene status. CDR3 length: 12 amino acids. The CDR3 spells CASRLARAGYTF. The CDR3 DNA reads TGTGCAAGTCGCTTAGCGCGGGCTGGCTACACCTTC.

The chain couples TRBV5-1 to TRBJ2-5, with a weak D call TRBD1 (5 bases). The end of the DNA is better explained by TRBJ2-7, so the J call may be wrong. Germline V CDR1 and CDR2: SGHRS, YFSETQ. CDR3 size: 14 residues. This chain's CDR3 is CASSGAVRGYEQYF. The CDR3 region has the DNA TGCGCCAGCAGTGGGGCGGTCAGAGGTTACGAGCAGTACTTC.

The chain has TRBV7-3 and TRBJ2-1, with 8 bases lining up with TRBD2. This CDR3 region has 17 residues. CDR1 is SGHTA, CDR2 FQGTGA, per germline. V trimming: 1 base; J trimming: 0 bases; junction bases outside the gene matches: 5. The DNA for the CDR3 is TGTGCCAGCAGCTTAAGTTTCAGCGGGAGCTCCTACAATGAGCAGTTCTTC. Translated, it gives CASSLSFSGSSYNEQFF.

This clone was seen a single time. The chain is built from TRBV7-9 and TRBJ2-3; D ambiguous. The CDR3 has 13 residues. Trimming took 3 bases from V and 2 from J, leaving 6 bases between them. The germline V gene encodes CDR1 SEHNR and CDR2 FQNEAQ (reference sequence). The CDR3 reads CASSLGTTDTQYF. The CDR3 nucleotides read TGTGCCAGCAGCTTGGGCACCACAGATACGCAGTATTTT.

The rearrangement uses TRBV7-9 and TRBJ1-6; 10 bases line up with TRBD1. The ends lost 4 bases at V and 2 bases at J; junction bases unmatched: 11. This CDR3 is built from 19 residues. Germline CDR1 is SEHNR and CDR2 is FQNEAQ (reference sequence). This chain's CDR3 is CASSSPGQGWDTYNSPLHF. CDR3 DNA: TGTGCCAGCAGCTCTCCGGGACAGGGGTGGGACACCTATAATTCACCCCTCCACTTT.

The chain is built from TRBV6-6 and TRBJ2-7; 7 nucleotides align to TRBD1. Germline values: CDR1 MNHNY, CDR2 SVGAGI (reference sequence). This CDR3 has 15 amino acids. V dropped 5 bases and J dropped 2; count of bases not matched to a gene: 9. CDR3 sequence: CASSDTGTVTYEQYF. In DNA form, the CDR3 reads TGTGCCAGCAGTGACACCGGGACAGTGACCTACGAGCAGTACTTC.

Note on this clone: One junction end disagrees with the germline gene, perhaps due to a read error. The chain combines TRBV27 with TRBJ2-7, with 8 positions matching TRBD1. CDR1 and CDR2 (germline): MNHEY, SMNVEV (reference sequence). CDR3 length: 11 amino acids. CDR3 loop: CASSSTGTGHF. In nucleotides, the CDR3 is TGTGCCAGCAGTTCCACCGGGACAGGACATTTC.

The chain recombines TRBV18 with TRBJ1-2; TRBD1 aligns across 9 bases. Germline-derived CDR1 and CDR2 are KGHSH and LQKENI. With 6 bases clipped from V and 4 bases from J, the junction kept 6 bases outside the gene matches. The CDR3 length is 14 residues. This CDR3 reads CASSRTGEGYGYTF. The CDR3, as DNA: TGTGCCAGCTCTCGGACAGGGGAGGGCTATGGCTACACCTTC.

As concerns this clone: The sample contains more than one DNA sequence encoding this CDR3. The chain is built from TRBV20-1 and TRBJ1-1, with D unresolved. CDR3 size: 10 residues. The germline gives CDR1 DFQATT, CDR2 SNEGSKA (reference sequence). The ends were cut back, 3 bases at V and 5 bases at J, with 4 bases in the middle. Here the CDR3 DNA reads TGCAGTGCTAGTTATACTGAAGCTTTCTTT. This gives the protein CSASYTEAFF.

In its sample, this clone was seen a few times. The genes are TRBV7-8 and TRBJ1-2; possibly TRBD1 for D (5 bases). Trimming took 6 bases from V and 5 from J, leaving 16 bases between them. CDR3 length: 14 amino acids. Germline CDR1 reads SGHVS; CDR2 reads FQNEAQ. The CDR3 reads CASRGPGERYGYTF. In DNA, the CDR3 is TGTGCCAGCAGGGGCCCGGGGGAACGGTATGGCTACACCTTC.

The chain uses TRBV30 and TRBJ1-5; 8 bases map to TRBD1. CDR3 length: 14 amino acids. The V gene end was trimmed by 2 bases and the J gene end by 7 bases; junction bases not matched to a gene: 7. Germline CDR1 GTSNPN, CDR2 SVGIG (reference sequence). CDR3 loop: CAWSPRTGNQPQHF. CDR3 bases: TGTGCCTGGAGTCCTCGGACAGGGAACCAGCCCCAGCATTTT.

A few counts support this clone. The genes are TRBV5-6 and TRBJ2-1, with TRBD2 matching 7 bases. Trimming at V came to 4 bases and at J to 5 bases, leaving 12 bases not matched to a gene. Germline V CDR1 and CDR2: SGHDT, YYEEEE. The CDR3 is 16 amino acids. The CDR3 nucleotides are TGTGCCAGCAGCCCCTTGGGAGGGAGGATGAACAATGAGCAGTTCTTC. Translating gives CASSPLGGRMNNEQFF.

The chain couples TRBV6-5 to TRBJ2-3; D gene ambiguous. Germline CDR1 and CDR2: MNHEY and SVGAGI. V was trimmed by 5 bases and J by 2 bases, leaving 11 bases between them. The length of the CDR3 is 14 residues. The CDR3, as DNA: TGTGCCAGCAGTAAACGGTACCCCACAGATACGCAGTATTTT. Residues: CASSKRYPTDTQYF.

The chain links TRBV25-1 to TRBJ2-3; 10 bases map to TRBD2. The trim removed 5 bases at V and 0 bases at J, leaving 2 bases unmatched. The CDR3 is 15 residues long. CDR1 and CDR2 (germline): MGHDK, SYGVNS. The CDR3 region has the DNA TGTGCCAGCAGTCTACTAGCGGGAAGCACAGATACGCAGTATTTT. Its translation is CASSLLAGSTDTQYF.

This clone was counted a single time. V gene TRBV9 combines with J gene TRBJ1-2; no clear D gene. This CDR3 is built from 15 residues. The germline CDR1 and CDR2 sequences are SGDLS and YYNGEE. V lost 4 bases and J 4 bases, leaving 17 bases between the germline ends. CDR3 coding DNA: TGTGCCAGCAGCTCCGGAAGTGCAGCTAGCTATGGCTACACCTTC. Protein: CASSSGSAASYGYTF.

The chain has TRBV28 and TRBJ1-1, with 7 bases identical to TRBD1. Germline CDR1 reads MDHEN; CDR2 reads SYDVKM. The junction had 6 bases not matched to a gene; V was cut back by 4 bases and J by 4 bases. The CDR3 sequence is 14 residues long. The CDR3 DNA reads TGTGCCAGCAGTTCCCTCGCAGGGGGCACTGAAGCTTTCTTT. Its protein is CASSSLAGGTEAFF.

CDR3 sequence reads: CASSEGGRETQYF. In nucleotides, the CDR3 is TGTGCCAGCAGTGAGGGAGGACGGGAGACCCAGTACTTC. The gene calls are TRBV2 and TRBJ2-5; tentative D call: TRBD2 (6 bases). Trimming pared 3 bases from V and 5 bases from J, leaving 10 bases between. CDR3 size: 13 residues. Germline assignment: CDR1 SNHLY and CDR2 FYNNEI.

The genes are TRBV19 and TRBJ1-2; D unresolved. The CDR3 runs to 14 residues. V was shortened by 7 bases and J by 5 bases, with 17 bases between the two germline ends. Germline loops: CDR1 LNHDA, CDR2 SQIVND (reference sequence). In nucleotides, the CDR3 is TGTGCCAGTATGGCGAGGGAACTAGCTTATGGCTACACCTTC. Translating it yields CASMARELAYGYTF.

The CDR3 bases are TGTGCCAGCAGTTTTCAGGGCAACGAGCAGTACTTC. This codes for CASSFQGNEQYF. The V call is TRBV27, the J call TRBJ2-7, with a weak D call TRBD1 (5 bases). The V and J ends lost 3 bases and 5 bases respectively, with 8 bases between them. The germline gives CDR1 MNHEY, CDR2 SMNVEV (reference sequence). The CDR3 length is 12 residues.

The genes are TRBV9 and TRBJ2-1, with 7 bases fitting TRBD2. The CDR3 contains 15 residues. Trimming at V came to 4 bases and at J to 3 bases, leaving 7 bases not matched to a gene. Germline CDR1 reads SGDLS; CDR2 reads YYNGEE. CDR3 DNA: TGTGCCAGCAGCCCTACCGGGACTAACTACAATGAGCAGTTCTTC. It is translated as CASSPTGTNYNEQFF.

The chain is built from TRBV28 and TRBJ1-1, with a weak D call TRBD1 (6 bases). In germline, CDR1 is MDHEN, CDR2 SYDVKM. This CDR3 comprises 15 residues. Trimming removed 4 bases from V and 3 bases from J, with 15 bases in between. In nucleotides, the CDR3 is TGTGCCAGCAGTTCCTCAGGGGCTCGGGACACTGAAGCTTTCTTT. Translation gives CASSSSGARDTEAFF.

There are a few counts of this clone. The CDR3 reads CASSVPWSYEQYF. DNA for the CDR3: TGTGCCAGCAGTGTCCCGTGGTCCTACGAGCAGTACTTC. The genes are TRBV6-1 and TRBJ2-5; D gene uncertain. The J call may be mistaken, given a closer DNA end match to TRBJ2-7. Germline values: CDR1 MNHNS, CDR2 SASEGT. The length of the CDR3 is 13 residues.

The chain carries TRBV20-1 and TRBJ2-1; D is perhaps TRBD2 (5 bases). Trimming cost V 8 bases and J 6 bases, with 11 bases left between them. The CDR3 covers 11 residues. Germline V gene sequence: CDR1 DFQATT, CDR2 SNEGSKA (reference sequence). This CDR3 reads CSSLLGNEQFF. CDR3 in DNA: TGCAGTTCACTACTAGGCAATGAGCAGTTCTTC.